This is a list of T cell receptor beta chains from one sample in a study of identical twins. TCRdb reanalysed the 5' RACE reads using MiXCR and keeps one entry per CDR3 protein. The data show 1.5 million to 2 million distinct CDR3 sequences, with around a third seen just once and more than 0.25% held by the top ten. The sequencing input was cord blood. These receptors came from a newborn girl in good health. The CDR3 runs from the conserved cysteine through the conserved F or W. D genes are given only for firm matches. Not all rows give a size; the values are once, few, many and, for expanded clones, a class.

TRBJ2-7,TRBV27,.,TRBD1,TGTGCCAGCAGTTCCCAGGACAGGGGCTACGAGCAGTACTTC,CASSSQDRGYEQYF
TRBJ2-4,TRBV28,many,TRBD2,TGTGCCAGCAGTTTCCAAGCGGGAGCCCCTCTCTACGAAAACATTCAGTACTTC,CASSFQAGAPLYENIQYF
TRBJ2-3,TRBV27,.,.,TGTGCCAGCAGTTCCGGACCGGCGTGGACTATCACAGATACGCAGTATTTT,CASSSGPAWTITDTQYF
TRBJ2-1,TRBV20-1,.,TRBD2,TGCAGTGCTTTCCAAAGAGCGGGAGGGCTGGATGAGCAGTTCTTC,CSAFQRAGGLDEQFF
TRBJ1-2,TRBV7-2,many,.,TGTGCCAGCAGCTCGGTCCTTCTTACCCCATATGGCTACACCTTC,CASSSVLLTPYGYTF
TRBJ1-2,TRBV11-1,many,.,TGTGCCAGCAGCTTGGGGGGAAGTGATGGCTACACCTTC,CASSLGGSDGYTF
TRBJ1-4,TRBV27,.,.,TGTGCCAGCAGTTTGGACAGATCCGATGAAAAACTGTTTTTT,CASSLDRSDEKLFF
TRBJ2-7,TRBV7-6,.,TRBD2,TGTGCCAGCAGCTTATTTGTTGGCGGGAGCTCCTACGAGCAGTACTTC,CASSLFVGGSSYEQYF
TRBJ2-7,TRBV10-3,.,.,TGTGCCATCAGCGAGTCAGTCTTCCCGCCCTACGAGCAGTACTTC,CAISESVFPPYEQYF
TRBJ2-5,TRBV10-3,.,TRBD1,TGTGCCATCAGGGGACGGGACAGGGCAGGACAAGAGACCCAGTACTTC,CAIRGRDRAGQETQYF
TRBJ2-1,TRBV29-1,many,.,TGCAGCTTCGGGCTAGTCCGGTCGGGCTACAATGAGCAGTTCTTC,CSFGLVRSGYNEQFF
TRBJ2-1,TRBV7-8,.,TRBD2,TGTGCCAGCAGCTACCTAGCGGGAGGGCCCAATGAGCAGTTCTTC,CASSYLAGGPNEQFF
TRBJ2-3,TRBV5-1,many,.,TGCGCCAGCAGCCGGACAGTGCGCACAGATACGCAGTATTTT,CASSRTVRTDTQYF
TRBJ2-7,TRBV4-1,.,TRBD2,TGCGCCAGCAGCAAAGGTCGACTAGCGCAGACCTACGAGCAGTACTTC,CASSKGRLAQTYEQYF
TRBJ2-2,TRBV10-2,.,.,TGCGCCAGCAGTGATGGGACAACGAACACCGGGGAGCTGTTTTTT,CASSDGTTNTGELFF
TRBJ1-1,TRBV28,.,.,TGTGCCAGCAGTTTACAAACCGGGACTGAAGCTTTCTTT,CASSLQTGTEAFF
TRBJ2-5,TRBV3-1,few,.,TGTGCCAGCAGCCAAGCCACCTCCAGCAATGAGCAGTACTTC,CASSQATSSNEQYF
TRBJ1-1,TRBV6-6,few,.,TGTGCCAGCAGTTACGGTCGGGCTCCGAACACTGAAGCTTTCTTT,CASSYGRAPNTEAFF
TRBJ2-3,TRBV9,.,TRBD2,TGTGCCAGCAGCGTTGCTAGCGGGGCACGAGATACGCAGTATTTT,CASSVASGARDTQYF
TRBJ2-1,TRBV20-1,.,TRBD2,TGCAGTGCTAGGGGACTAGCGATCTCCTACGATGAGCAGTTCTTC,CSARGLAISYDEQFF
TRBJ2-3,TRBV7-2,few,TRBD1,TGTGCCAGCAGTTCGGACAGGGGGCGTTCCCCTAGCACAGATGCGCAGTATTTT,CASSSDRGRSPSTDAQYF
TRBJ1-1,TRBV7-2,few,.,TGTGCCAGCAGCTTACATTCCACAGGGATCGGTGAAGCTTTCTTT,CASSLHSTGIGEAFF
TRBJ1-2,TRBV29-1,few,TRBD1,TGCAGCGTCGCCCTAATAGCGGGGGGACAGTACTATGGCTACACCTTC,CSVALIAGGQYYGYTF
TRBJ1-2,TRBV2,few,.,TGTGCCAGCAGTTGGGACCCTTCGACCACCTTC,CASSWDPSTTF
TRBJ2-3,TRBV20-1,.,.,TGCAGTGCTAGAAAGGCCGCCCCAGCTACGCGGTATTTT,CSARKAAPATRYF
TRBJ2-7,TRBV28,.,.,TGTGCCAGCACCCCAACAGGGAGCTCCTACGAGCAGTACTTC,CASTPTGSSYEQYF
TRBJ2-3,TRBV20-1,few,TRBD2,TGCAGTGCTAGCGGGGGACTAGCGGTTAGCACAGATACGCAGTATTTT,CSASGGLAVSTDTQYF
TRBJ1-4,TRBV18,.,.,TGTGCCAGCTCAGAGGGAAGCAATGAAAAACTGTTTTTT,CASSEGSNEKLFF
TRBJ1-2,TRBV20-1,.,TRBD1,TGCAGGGGGGGGACAGTCTATGGCTACACCTTC,CRGGTVYGYTF
TRBJ2-3,TRBV11-2,.,TRBD2,TGTGCCAGCAGCTTCTCGCTAGCGGGAGCGGGGAGTGCAGATACGCAGTATTTT,CASSFSLAGAGSADTQYF
TRBJ2-5,TRBV13,few,.,TGTGCCAGCAGCTTAGAGGTAGCCCAAGAGACCCAGTACTTC,CASSLEVAQETQYF
TRBJ2-3,TRBV7-6,few,TRBD2,TGTGCCAGCAGTACTATTATAGCGGGGAGGGCAGATACGCAGTATTTT,CASSTIIAGRADTQYF
TRBJ2-7,TRBV10-3,few,TRBD2,TGTGCCATCAGTGGCGCCTGGACTAGCGGATCCCACGAGCAGTACTTC,CAISGAWTSGSHEQYF
TRBJ2-1,TRBV7-9,.,.,TGTGCCAGCAGGGGTATTCCCTACAATGAGCAGTTCTTC,CASRGIPYNEQFF
TRBJ1-1,TRBV29-1,.,TRBD1,TGCAGCGTGTTCGACAGGGGCGCTGAAGCTTTCTTT,CSVFDRGAEAFF
TRBJ1-5,TRBV12-3/TRBV12-4,few,.,TGTGCCAGCAGTCACCAGGGTCCAAGTAATCAGCCCCAGCATTTT,CASSHQGPSNQPQHF
TRBJ2-7,TRBV28,.,.,TGTGCCAGCAGTTGGTCGGGCTACGAGCAGTACTTC,CASSWSGYEQYF
TRBJ2-1,TRBV20-1,.,TRBD2,TGCAGTGCTAGAGATCATCTAGCGGGAAAGAATGAGCAGTTCTTC,CSARDHLAGKNEQFF
TRBJ2-3,TRBV5-1,.,.,TGCGCCAGCAGCTTCAGGCGGGACCGCACAGATACGCAGTATTTT,CASSFRRDRTDTQYF
TRBJ2-5,TRBV10-3,.,TRBD2,TGTGCCATCAGTGTGACTAGCGGCACCTACCAAGAGACCCAGTACTTC,CAISVTSGTYQETQYF
TRBJ2-3,TRBV12-3/TRBV12-4,.,.,TGTGCCAGTACCCTCGGTAATACGCAGTATTTT,CASTLGNTQYF
TRBJ1-1,TRBV10-3,few,.,TGTGCCATCAGTGAGCACAGGGTTGACACTGAAGCTTTCTTT,CAISEHRVDTEAFF
TRBJ2-7,TRBV13,.,TRBD2,TGTGCCAGCAGCTTAGGCTTCGGGACTAGCGGGAGAGGGGTCTACAATGAGCAGTACTTC,CASSLGFGTSGRGVYNEQYF
TRBJ2-1,TRBV11-2,few,TRBD2,TGTGCCAGCAGCCCGTTGGGGGCGGGAGGAGACAATGAGCAGTTCTTC,CASSPLGAGGDNEQFF
TRBJ2-1,TRBV9,.,TRBD2,TGTGCCAGCAGCGTAGTTCTTGCGGGAGGGATGAATGAGCAGTTCTTC,CASSVVLAGGMNEQFF
TRBJ1-6,TRBV12-3/TRBV12-4,.,TRBD1,TGTGCCAGCAGTGTGACAGGGAGGAATTCACCCCTCCACTTT,CASSVTGRNSPLHF
TRBJ2-7,TRBV4-1,few,TRBD2,TGCGCCAGCAGCCGCCCTAGCGGGAAAGGGGAGTACGAGCAGTACTTC,CASSRPSGKGEYEQYF
TRBJ2-5,TRBV20-1,.,.,TGCAGTGCTAGAGCAAATGCCGAAGAGACCCAGTACTTC,CSARANAEETQYF
TRBJ1-2,TRBV3-1,few,TRBD1,TGTGCCAGCAGCCAAGGGACAGGGTTCAAAAACTATGGCTACACCTTC,CASSQGTGFKNYGYTF
TRBJ1-4,TRBV12-3/TRBV12-4,.,.,TGTGCCAGCAGTTTAGCGGGCCGGGGGGTGTATGAAAAACTGTTTTTT,CASSLAGRGVYEKLFF
TRBJ2-3,TRBV6-6,few,TRBD2,TGTGCCAGCAGTTACTCCCTGACTAGCGGGGACACAGATACGCAGTATTTT,CASSYSLTSGDTDTQYF
TRBJ1-4,TRBV12-3/TRBV12-4,.,.,TGTGCCAGCGGCATCGGGGCAAGTTACGAAAAACTGTTTTTT,CASGIGASYEKLFF
TRBJ1-2,TRBV6-1,few,TRBD1,TGTGCCAGCAGTGGGGGACAGGCCTATTATGGCTACACCTTC,CASSGGQAYYGYTF
TRBJ1-5,TRBV6-1,.,.,TGTGCCAGCAGAGGACCCACCCATAGCAATCAGCCCCAGCATTTT,CASRGPTHSNQPQHF